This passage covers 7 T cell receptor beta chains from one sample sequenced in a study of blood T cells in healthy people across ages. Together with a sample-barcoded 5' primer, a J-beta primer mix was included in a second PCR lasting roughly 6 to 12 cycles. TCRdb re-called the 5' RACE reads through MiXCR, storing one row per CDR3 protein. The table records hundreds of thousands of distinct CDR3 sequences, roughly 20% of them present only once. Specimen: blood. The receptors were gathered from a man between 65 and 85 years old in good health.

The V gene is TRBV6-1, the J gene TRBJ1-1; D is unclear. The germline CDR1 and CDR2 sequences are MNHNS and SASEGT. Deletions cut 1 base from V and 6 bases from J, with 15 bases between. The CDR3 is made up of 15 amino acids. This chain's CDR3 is CASSEGAGGVAEAFF. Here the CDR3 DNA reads TGTGCCAGCAGTGAAGGCGCTGGAGGAGTGGCTGAAGCTTTCTTT.

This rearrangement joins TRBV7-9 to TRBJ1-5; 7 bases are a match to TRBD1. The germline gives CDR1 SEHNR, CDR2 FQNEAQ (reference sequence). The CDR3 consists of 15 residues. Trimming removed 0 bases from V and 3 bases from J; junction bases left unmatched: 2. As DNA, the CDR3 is TGTGCCAGCAGCTTAGCGCAGGGGGACAATCAGCCCCAGCATTTT. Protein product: CASSLAQGDNQPQHF.

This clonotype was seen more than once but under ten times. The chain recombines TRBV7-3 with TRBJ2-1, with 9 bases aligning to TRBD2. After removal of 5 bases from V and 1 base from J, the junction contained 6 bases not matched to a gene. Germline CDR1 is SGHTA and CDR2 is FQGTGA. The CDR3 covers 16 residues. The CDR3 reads CASSLNLAGSYNEQFF. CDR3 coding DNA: TGTGCCAGCAGCCTTAATCTAGCGGGATCCTACAATGAGCAGTTCTTC.

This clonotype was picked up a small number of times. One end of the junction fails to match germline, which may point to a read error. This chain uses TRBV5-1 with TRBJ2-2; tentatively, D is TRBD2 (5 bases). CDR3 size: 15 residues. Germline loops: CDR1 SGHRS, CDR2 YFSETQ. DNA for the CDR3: TGCGCCAGTAGCTTTAAGGGAGCGGACACCGGGGAGCTGTTTTTT. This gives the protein CASSFKGADTGELFF.

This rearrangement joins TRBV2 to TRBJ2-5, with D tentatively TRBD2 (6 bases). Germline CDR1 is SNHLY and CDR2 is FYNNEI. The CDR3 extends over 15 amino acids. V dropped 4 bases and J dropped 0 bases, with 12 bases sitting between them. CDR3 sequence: CASSVGSGYQETQYF. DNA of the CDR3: TGTGCCAGCAGTGTGGGTAGCGGTTACCAAGAGACCCAGTACTTC.

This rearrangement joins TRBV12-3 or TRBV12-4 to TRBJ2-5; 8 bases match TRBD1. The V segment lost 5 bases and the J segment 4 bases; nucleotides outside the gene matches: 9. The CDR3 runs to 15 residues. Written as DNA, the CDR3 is TGTGCCAGCAGTCCCCAGACAGGGGCAACAGAGACCCAGTACTTC. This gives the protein CASSPQTGATETQYF.

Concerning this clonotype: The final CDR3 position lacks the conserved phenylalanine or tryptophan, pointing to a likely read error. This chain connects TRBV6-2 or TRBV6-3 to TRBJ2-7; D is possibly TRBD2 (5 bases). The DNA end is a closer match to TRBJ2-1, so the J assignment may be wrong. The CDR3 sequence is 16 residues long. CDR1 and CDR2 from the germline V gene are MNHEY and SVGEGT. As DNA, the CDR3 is TGTGCCAGCAGTTACTCGGGCCTAGCCGCCTACAATGAGCAGTTCCTC. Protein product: CASSYSGLAAYNEQFL.